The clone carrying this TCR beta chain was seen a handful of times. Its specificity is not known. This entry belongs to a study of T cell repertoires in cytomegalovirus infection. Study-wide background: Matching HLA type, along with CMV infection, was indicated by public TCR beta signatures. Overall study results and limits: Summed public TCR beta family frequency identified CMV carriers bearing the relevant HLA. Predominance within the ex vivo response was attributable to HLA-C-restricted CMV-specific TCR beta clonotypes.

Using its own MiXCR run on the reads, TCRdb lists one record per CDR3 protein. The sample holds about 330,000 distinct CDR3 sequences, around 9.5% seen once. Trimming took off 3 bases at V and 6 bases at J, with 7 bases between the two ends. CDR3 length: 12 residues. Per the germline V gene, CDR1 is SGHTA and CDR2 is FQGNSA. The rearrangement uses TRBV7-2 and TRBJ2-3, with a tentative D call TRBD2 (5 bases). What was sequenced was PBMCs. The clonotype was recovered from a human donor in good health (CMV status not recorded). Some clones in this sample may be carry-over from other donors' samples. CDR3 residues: CASSLRVDTQYF. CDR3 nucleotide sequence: TGTGCCAGCAGCTTGAGGGTGGATACGCAGTATTTT.